The sequence of this T cell receptor (beta chain) was determined in a study of blood T cell repertoires in COVID-19. This clone was detected once. The V and J ends lost 0 bases and 2 bases, in that order; junction bases with no gene match: 4. The germline V gene has CDR1 WNHNN and CDR2 SYGVQD (reference sequence). CDR3 length: 15 amino acids. Original methodology: Amplification from reference gene primers served as the basis for estimated nucleated cell counts. Profiling relied on immunoSEQ multiplex PCR, and the TCRdb table lists in-frame clones only, not all of them. From that table come the V and J calls and clone size; the DNA was used to work out D and trimming. The table lists approximately 190,000 clones, about 86% of them singletons.

The rearrangement joins TRBV10-1 to TRBJ2-7; 7 bases are a match to TRBD2. The specimen was peripheral blood. This sequence was found in a man aged 25-45 years with active or convalescent COVID-19. The CDR3 nucleotides read TGCGCCAGCAGTGAGTCGCTTGGGGGGGCCTACGAGCAGTACTTC. Translated, it gives CASSESLGGAYEQYF.